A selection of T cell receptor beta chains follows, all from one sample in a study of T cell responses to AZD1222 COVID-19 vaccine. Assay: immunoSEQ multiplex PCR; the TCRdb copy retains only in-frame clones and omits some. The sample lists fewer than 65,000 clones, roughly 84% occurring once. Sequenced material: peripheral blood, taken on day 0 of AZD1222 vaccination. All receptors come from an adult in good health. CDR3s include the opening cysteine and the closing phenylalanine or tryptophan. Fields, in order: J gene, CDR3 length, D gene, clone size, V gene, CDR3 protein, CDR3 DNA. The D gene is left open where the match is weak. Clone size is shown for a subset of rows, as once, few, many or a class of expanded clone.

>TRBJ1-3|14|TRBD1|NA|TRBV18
CASSPTGTRNTIYF
TGTGCCAGCTCACCGACAGGGACCAGAAACACCATATATTTT
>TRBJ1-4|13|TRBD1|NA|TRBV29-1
CSVDETGNEKLFF
TGCAGCGTGGATGAGACAGGGAACGAAAAACTGTTTTTT
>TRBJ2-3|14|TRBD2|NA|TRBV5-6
CASSLRLAGSVEYF
TGTGCCAGCAGCCTACGACTAGCGGGCTCCGTGGAGTATTTT
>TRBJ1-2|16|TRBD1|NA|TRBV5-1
CASSRQPGQGLDGYTF
TGCGCCAGCAGCCGGCAGCCCGGACAGGGGTTGGATGGCTACACCTTC
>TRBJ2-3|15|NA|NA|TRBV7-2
CASSLAGPGPDTQYF
TGTGCCAGCAGCTTAGCGGGACCAGGCCCTGATACGCAGTATTTT
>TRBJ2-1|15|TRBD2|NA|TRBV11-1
CASSLSSGRANEQFF
TGTGCCAGCAGCTTATCTAGCGGGAGGGCCAATGAGCAGTTCTTC
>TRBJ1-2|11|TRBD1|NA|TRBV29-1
CSGTYRGGYTF
TGCAGCGGAACCTACAGGGGCGGCTACACCTTC
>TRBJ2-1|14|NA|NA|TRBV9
CASSVTGDYNEQFF
TGTGCCAGCAGCGTAACAGGCGACTACAATGAGCAGTTCTTC
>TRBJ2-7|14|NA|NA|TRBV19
CASTQDYGGYEQYF
TGTGCCAGTACCCAGGACTATGGGGGCTACGAGCAGTACTTC
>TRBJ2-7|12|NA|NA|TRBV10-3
CAVRRGADEQYF
TGTGCCGTAAGGAGGGGCGCGGACGAGCAGTACTTC
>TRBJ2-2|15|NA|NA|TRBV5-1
CASSLSETTTGELFF
TGCGCCAGCAGCTTGAGTGAGACAACCACCGGGGAGCTGTTTTTT
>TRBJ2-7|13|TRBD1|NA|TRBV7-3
CASSSDRGGEQYF
TGTGCCAGCAGCTCCGACAGGGGAGGTGAGCAGTACTTC
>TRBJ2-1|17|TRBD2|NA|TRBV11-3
CASSSRGTSGSYNEQFF
TGTGCCAGCAGCTCCAGAGGGACTAGCGGCTCCTACAATGAGCAGTTCTTC
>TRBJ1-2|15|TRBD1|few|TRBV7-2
CASSLTWTGTYGYTF
TGTGCCAGCAGCCTTACTTGGACAGGGACCTATGGCTACACCTTC
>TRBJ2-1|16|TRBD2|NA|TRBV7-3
CASSPTSALSYNEQFF
TGTGCCAGCAGCCCTACTAGCGCCCTCTCCTACAATGAGCAGTTCTTC
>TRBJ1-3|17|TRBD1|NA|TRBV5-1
CASSLFGTGGYGNTIYF
TGCGCCAGCAGCTTGTTCGGGACAGGGGGATACGGAAACACCATATATTTT